This TCR beta chain was recovered during a study of Ad26.COV2.S vaccination and SARS-CoV-2 variants. Study-level points and caveats: Vaccine recipients showed a spike-specific TCR breadth that was higher than in placebo recipients. Reports say spike-specific CD8+ and CD4+ T cell responses covered substantial breadth after vaccination. Breadth and depth estimates from TCRs may understate total T cell responses. Recipients of vaccine and of placebo showed similar breadth of their non-spike TCR repertoires.

Of note for this clone: Its antigen is as yet unknown.

TCRdb's copy holds only in-frame clones and misses some; the assay was immunoSEQ multiplex PCR. The sample gives about 180,000 clones, 87% of which show up once; around 6.1% is in the top ten. Trimming took 5 bases from V and 5 from J, leaving 11 bases between them. The CDR3 runs to 13 residues. Germline assignment: CDR1 SGHNT and CDR2 YENEEA. V gene TRBV11-3 combines with J gene TRBJ2-3, with D possibly matching TRBD2 (5 bases). This receptor was identified in a human donor who had recovered from COVID-19. This specimen was peripheral blood, taken after recovery from COVID-19. CDR3 sequence: CASSTWAGDTQYF. In DNA form, the CDR3 reads TGTGCCAGCAGCACATGGGCGGGAGATACGCAGTATTTT.